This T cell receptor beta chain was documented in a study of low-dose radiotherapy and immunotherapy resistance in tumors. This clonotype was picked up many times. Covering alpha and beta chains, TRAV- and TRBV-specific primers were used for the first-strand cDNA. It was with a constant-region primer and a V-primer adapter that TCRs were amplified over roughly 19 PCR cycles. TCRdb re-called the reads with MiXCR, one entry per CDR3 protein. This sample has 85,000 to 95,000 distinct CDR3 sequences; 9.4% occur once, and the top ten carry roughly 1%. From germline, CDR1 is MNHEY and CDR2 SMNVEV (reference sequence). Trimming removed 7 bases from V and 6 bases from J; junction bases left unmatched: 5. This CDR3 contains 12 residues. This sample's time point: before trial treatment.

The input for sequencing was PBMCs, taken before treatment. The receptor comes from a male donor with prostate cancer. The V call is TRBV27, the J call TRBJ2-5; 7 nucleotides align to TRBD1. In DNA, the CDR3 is TGTGCCAGCATCGACAGGGATAAGACCCAGTACTTC. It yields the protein CASIDRDKTQYF.